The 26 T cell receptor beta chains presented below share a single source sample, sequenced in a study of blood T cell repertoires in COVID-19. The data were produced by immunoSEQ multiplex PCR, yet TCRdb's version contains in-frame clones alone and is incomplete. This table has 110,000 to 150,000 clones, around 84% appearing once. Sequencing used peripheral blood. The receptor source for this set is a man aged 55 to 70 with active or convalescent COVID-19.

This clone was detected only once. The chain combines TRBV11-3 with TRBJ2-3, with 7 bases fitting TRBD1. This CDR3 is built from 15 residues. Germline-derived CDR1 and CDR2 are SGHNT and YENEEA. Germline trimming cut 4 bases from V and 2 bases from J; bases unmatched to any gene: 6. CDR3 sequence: CASSYGQELTDTQYF. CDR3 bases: TGTGCCAGCAGCTACGGACAGGAACTCACAGATACGCAGTATTTT. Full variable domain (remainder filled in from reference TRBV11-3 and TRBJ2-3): EAGVVQSPRYKIIEKKQPVAFWCNPISGHNTLYWYLQNLGQGPELLIRYENEEAVDDSQLPKDRFSAERLKGVDSTLKIQPAELGDSAVYLCASSYGQELTDTQYFGPGTRLTVL.

For the CDR3, the DNA is TGTGCCAGCAGCCAGGGGACCCACGAGCAGTACTTC. Residues: CASSQGTHEQYF. V is TRBV6-6 and J is TRBJ2-7; D may be TRBD1 (6 bases). V dropped 6 bases and J dropped 5 bases, with 11 bases sitting between them. The CDR3 is made up of 12 amino acids. Germline values: CDR1 MNHNY, CDR2 SVGAGI (reference sequence).

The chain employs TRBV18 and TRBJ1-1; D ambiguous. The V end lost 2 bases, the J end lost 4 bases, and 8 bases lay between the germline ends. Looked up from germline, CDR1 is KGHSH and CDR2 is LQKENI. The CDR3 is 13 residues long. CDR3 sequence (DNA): TGTGCCAGCTCACCAGGGGAGCTCACTGAAGCTTTCTTT. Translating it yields CASSPGELTEAFF.

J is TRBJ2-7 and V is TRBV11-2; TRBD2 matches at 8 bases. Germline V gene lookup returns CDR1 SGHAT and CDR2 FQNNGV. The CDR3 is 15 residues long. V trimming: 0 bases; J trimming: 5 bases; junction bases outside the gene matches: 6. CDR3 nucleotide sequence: TGTGCCAGCAGCTTAGATCAGGGGACTAGGAACGAGCAGTACGTC. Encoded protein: CASSLDQGTRNEQYV.

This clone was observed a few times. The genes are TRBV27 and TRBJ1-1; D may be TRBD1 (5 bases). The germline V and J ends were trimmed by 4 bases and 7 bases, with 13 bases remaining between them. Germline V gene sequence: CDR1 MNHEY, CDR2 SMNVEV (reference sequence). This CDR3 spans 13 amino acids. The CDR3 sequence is CASSSLRTFEAFF. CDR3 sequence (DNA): TGTGCCAGCAGTTCCCTAAGGACATTTGAAGCTTTCTTT.

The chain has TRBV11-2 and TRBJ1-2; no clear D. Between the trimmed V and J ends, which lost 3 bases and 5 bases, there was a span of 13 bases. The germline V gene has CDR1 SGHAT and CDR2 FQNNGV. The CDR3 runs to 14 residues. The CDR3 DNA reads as TGTGCCAGCAGCTTTTACGGTGTCTCATATGGCTACACCTTC. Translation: CASSFYGVSYGYTF.

CDR3 bases: TGTGCCAGCAGCCGGAGACTAGCGGGCGTCCAAGAGACCCAGTACTTC. Translated, it gives CASSRRLAGVQETQYF. This sequence joins TRBV3-1 (or the pseudogene TRBV3-2) and TRBJ2-5; TRBD2 matches 10 bases. In germline, CDR1 is LGHDT, CDR2 YNNKEL (reference sequence). V gave up 4 bases and J gave up 1 base; unmatched junction bases: 6. This CDR3 comprises 16 residues.

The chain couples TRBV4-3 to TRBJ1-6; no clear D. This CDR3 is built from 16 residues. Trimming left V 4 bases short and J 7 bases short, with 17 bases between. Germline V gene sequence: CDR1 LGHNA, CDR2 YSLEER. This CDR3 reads CASSPSWEGRNSPLHF. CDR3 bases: TGCGCCAGCAGCCCCTCGTGGGAGGGAAGGAATTCACCCCTCCACTTT.

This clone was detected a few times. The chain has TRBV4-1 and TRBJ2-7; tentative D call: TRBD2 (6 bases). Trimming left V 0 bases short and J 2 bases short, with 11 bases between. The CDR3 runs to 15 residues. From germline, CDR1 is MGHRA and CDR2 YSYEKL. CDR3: CASSQDTGGAYEQYF. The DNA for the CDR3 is TGCGCCAGCAGCCAAGACACGGGCGGGGCCTACGAGCAGTACTTC.

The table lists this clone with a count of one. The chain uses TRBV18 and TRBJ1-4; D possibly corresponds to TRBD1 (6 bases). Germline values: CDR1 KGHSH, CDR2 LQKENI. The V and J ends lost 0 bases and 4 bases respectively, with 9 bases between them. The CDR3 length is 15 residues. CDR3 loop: CASSPPGQLNEKLFF. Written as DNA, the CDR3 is TGTGCCAGCTCACCACCCGGACAGCTTAATGAAAAACTGTTTTTT.

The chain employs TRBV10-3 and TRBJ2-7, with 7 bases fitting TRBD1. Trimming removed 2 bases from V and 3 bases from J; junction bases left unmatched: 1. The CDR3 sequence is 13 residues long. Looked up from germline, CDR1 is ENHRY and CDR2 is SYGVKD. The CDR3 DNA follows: TGTGCCATCAGTGAGGCAGGGGGCTACGAGCAGTACTTC. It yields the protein CAISEAGGYEQYF.

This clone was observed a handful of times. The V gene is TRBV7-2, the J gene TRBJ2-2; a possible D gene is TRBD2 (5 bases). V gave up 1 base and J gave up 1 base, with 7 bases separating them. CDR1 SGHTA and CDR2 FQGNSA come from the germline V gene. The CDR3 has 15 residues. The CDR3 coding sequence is TGTGCCAGCAGCTTAGAAGGGAGGAACACCGGGGAGCTGTTTTTT. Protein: CASSLEGRNTGELFF.

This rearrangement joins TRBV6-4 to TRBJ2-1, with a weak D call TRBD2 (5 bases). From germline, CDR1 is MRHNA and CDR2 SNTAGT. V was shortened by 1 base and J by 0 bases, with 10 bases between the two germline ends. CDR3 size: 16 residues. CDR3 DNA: TGTGCCAGCAGTGACTACCCGGGGAGCTCCTACAATGAGCAGTTCTTC. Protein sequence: CASSDYPGSSYNEQFF.

The CDR3 nucleotides read TGTGCCAGCAGCTTAGCGCTCACTAGCGGGGGCCAAGAGACCCAGTACTTC. This encodes CASSLALTSGGQETQYF. V and J are TRBV7-2 and TRBJ2-5, with 11 bases identical to TRBD2. The CDR3 loop spans 17 amino acids. Germline V gene sequence: CDR1 SGHTA, CDR2 FQGNSA. Losses at the gene ends were 0 bases for V and 1 base for J; bases not matched to a gene: 4.

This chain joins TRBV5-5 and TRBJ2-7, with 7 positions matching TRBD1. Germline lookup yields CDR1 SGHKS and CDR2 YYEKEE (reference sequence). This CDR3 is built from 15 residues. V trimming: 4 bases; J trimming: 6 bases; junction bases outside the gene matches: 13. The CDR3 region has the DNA TGTGCCAGCAGCCCCGGGGACAGACGATCGGGCGAGCAGTACGTC. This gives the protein CASSPGDRRSGEQYV.

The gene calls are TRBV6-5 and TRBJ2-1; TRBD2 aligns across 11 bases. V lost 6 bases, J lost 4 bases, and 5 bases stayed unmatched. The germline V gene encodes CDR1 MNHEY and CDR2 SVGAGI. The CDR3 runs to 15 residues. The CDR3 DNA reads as TGTGCCAGCAGCTCCGGGACTAGCGGTTACAATGAGCAGTTCTTC. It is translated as CASSSGTSGYNEQFF.

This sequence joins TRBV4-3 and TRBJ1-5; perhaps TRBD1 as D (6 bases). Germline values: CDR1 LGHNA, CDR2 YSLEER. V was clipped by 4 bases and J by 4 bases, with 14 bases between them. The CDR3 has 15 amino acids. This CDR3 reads CASSLSTGMNQPQHF. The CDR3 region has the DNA TGCGCCAGCAGCCTCTCAACAGGGATGAATCAGCCCCAGCATTTT.

CDR3 nucleotides: TGTGCCAGCAGCCCCCGACTAGATTTTACGACCGGGGAGCTGTTTTTT. Translating it yields CASSPRLDFTTGELFF. The chain joins TRBV9 to TRBJ2-2; tentative D call: TRBD2 (6 bases). Germline values: CDR1 SGDLS, CDR2 YYNGEE. The CDR3 loop spans 16 amino acids. The V and J ends lost 4 bases and 5 bases respectively, with 18 bases between them. The complete variable domain, with remaining parts taken from reference TRBV9 and TRBJ2-2, reads DSGVTQTPKHLITATGQRVTLRCSPRSGDLSVYWYQQSLDQGLQFLIQYYNGEERAKGNILERFSAQQFPDLHSELNLSSLELGDSALYFCASSPRLDFTTGELFFGEGSRLTVL.

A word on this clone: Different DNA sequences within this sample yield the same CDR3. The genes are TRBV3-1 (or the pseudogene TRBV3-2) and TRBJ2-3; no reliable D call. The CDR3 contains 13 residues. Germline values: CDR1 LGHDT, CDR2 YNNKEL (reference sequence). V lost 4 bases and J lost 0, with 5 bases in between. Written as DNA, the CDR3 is TGTGCCAGCAGCCCCACTAGCACAGATACGCAGTATTTT. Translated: CASSPTSTDTQYF.

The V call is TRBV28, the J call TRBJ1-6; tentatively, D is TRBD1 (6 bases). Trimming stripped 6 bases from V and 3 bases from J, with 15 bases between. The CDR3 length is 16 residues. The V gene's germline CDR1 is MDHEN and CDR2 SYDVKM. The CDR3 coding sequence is TGTGCCAGCAGGAAACAGGGTGGGATCTATAATTCACCCCTCCACTTT. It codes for CASRKQGGIYNSPLHF. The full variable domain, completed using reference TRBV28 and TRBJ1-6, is DVKVTQSSRYLVKRTGEKVFLECVQDMDHENMFWYRQDPGLGLRLIYFSYDVKMKEKGDIPEGYSVSREKKERFSLILESASTNQTSMYLCASRKQGGIYNSPLHFGNGTRLTVT.

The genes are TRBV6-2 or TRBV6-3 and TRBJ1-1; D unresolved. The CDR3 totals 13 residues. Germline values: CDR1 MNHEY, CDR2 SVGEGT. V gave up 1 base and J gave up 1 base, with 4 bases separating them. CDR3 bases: TGTGCCAGCAGTTACTACGGGAACACTGAAGCTTTCTTT. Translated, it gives CASSYYGNTEAFF.

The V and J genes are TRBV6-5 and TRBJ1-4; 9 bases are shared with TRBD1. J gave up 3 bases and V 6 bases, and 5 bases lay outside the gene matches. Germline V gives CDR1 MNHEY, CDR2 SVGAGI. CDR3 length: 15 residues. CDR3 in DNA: TGTGCCAGCAGAGCCGGGACAGGGTCTAATGAAAAACTGTTTTTT. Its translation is CASRAGTGSNEKLFF.

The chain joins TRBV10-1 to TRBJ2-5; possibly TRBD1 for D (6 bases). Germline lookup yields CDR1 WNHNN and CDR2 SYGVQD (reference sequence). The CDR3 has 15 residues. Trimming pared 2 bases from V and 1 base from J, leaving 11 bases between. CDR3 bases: TGCGCCAGCAGTGAGCAACAGGGCCTCCAAGAGACCCAGTACTTC. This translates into CASSEQQGLQETQYF.

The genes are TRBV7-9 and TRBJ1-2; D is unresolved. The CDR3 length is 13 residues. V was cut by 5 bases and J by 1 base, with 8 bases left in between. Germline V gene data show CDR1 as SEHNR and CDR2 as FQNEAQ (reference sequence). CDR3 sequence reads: CASSGRRNYGYTF. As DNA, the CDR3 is TGTGCCAGCAGCGGCAGGCGTAACTATGGCTACACCTTC.

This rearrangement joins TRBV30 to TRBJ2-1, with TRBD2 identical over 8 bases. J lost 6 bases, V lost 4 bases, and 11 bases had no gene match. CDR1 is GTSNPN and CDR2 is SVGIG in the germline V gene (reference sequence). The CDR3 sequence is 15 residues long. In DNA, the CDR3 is TGTGCCTGGACCTCGTCCGGACTAGCTAGCAATGAGCAGTTCTTC. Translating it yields CAWTSSGLASNEQFF. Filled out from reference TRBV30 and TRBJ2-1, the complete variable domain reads SQTIHQWPATLVQPVGSPLSLECTVEGTSNPNLYWYRQAAGRGLQLLFYSVGIGQISSEVPQNLSASRPQDRQFILSSKKLLLSDSGFYLCAWTSSGLASNEQFFGPGTRLTVL.

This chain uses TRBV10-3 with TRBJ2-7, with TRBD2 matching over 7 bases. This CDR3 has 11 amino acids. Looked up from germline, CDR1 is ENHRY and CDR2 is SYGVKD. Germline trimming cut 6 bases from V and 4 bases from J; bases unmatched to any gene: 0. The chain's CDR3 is CAISGGYEQYV. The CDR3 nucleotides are TGTGCCATCAGCGGGGGGTACGAGCAGTACGTC.